A single sample gave rise to the 27 T cell receptor beta chains below, sequenced in a study of graft-versus-host responses after intestinal transplantation. Profiled with immunoSEQ multiplex PCR; TCRdb holds only in-frame clones, not every one. The sample includes several thousand clones, 65% to 75% of them seen just once. Sequencing was performed on PBMCs, taken around 76 weeks after intestinal transplant. These receptors came from a human patient who received an intestinal transplant, so some T cells may come from the graft donor.

The chain recombines TRBV29-1 with TRBJ2-3, with a tentative D call TRBD2 (6 bases). This CDR3 spans 11 amino acids. Germline assignment: CDR1 SQVTM and CDR2 ANQGSEA. V dropped 7 bases and J dropped 5 bases, with 10 bases sitting between them. The CDR3 DNA reads as TGCAGCGCCCGGGACTTAGATACGCAGTATTTT. It codes for CSARDLDTQYF.

This chain's CDR3 is CASSEAAGGNNEQFF. The CDR3 DNA sequence: TGTGCCAGCAGTGAAGCAGCGGGGGGGAACAATGAGCAGTTCTTC. The rearrangement joins TRBV6-1 to TRBJ2-1; 10 bases align to TRBD2. Trimming at V came to 0 bases and at J to 5 bases, leaving 1 base not matched to a gene. Germline CDR1 MNHNS, CDR2 SASEGT. The CDR3 has 15 residues.

Comments on this clone: A junction end diverges from the germline sequence, so it may reflect a read error. The CDR3 DNA is TGCGCCAGCAGCCAGGCCCCAGGGAGAAAGGACACCGGGGAGCTGTTTTTT. Translated: CASSQAPGRKDTGELFF. The rearrangement uses TRBV5-5 and TRBJ2-2; the D gene could be TRBD1 or TRBD2 (5 bases each). CDR1 SGHKS and CDR2 YYEKEE come from the germline V gene (reference sequence). The CDR3 is 17 amino acids. Full variable domain (outside the CDR3, taken from reference TRBV5-5 and TRBJ2-2): DAGVTQSPTHLIKTRGQQVTLRCSPISGHKSVSWYQQVLGQGPQFIFQYYEKEERGRGNFPDRFSARQFPNYSSELNVNALLLGDSALYLCASSQAPGRKDTGELFFGEGSRLTVL.

The rearrangement uses TRBV7-9 and TRBJ2-1; 7 bases align to TRBD1. The length of the CDR3 is 11 residues. From germline, CDR1 is SEHNR and CDR2 FQNEAQ (reference sequence). Here the CDR3 DNA reads TGTACCGTCGACAGGGACAATGAGCAGTTCTTC. Translated, it gives CTVDRDNEQFF.

In its sample, this clone was seen once. The genes are TRBV11-2 and TRBJ1-2; D gene unclear. The CDR3 contains 13 residues. V lost 5 bases to trimming and J lost 5 bases, with 12 bases between them. Germline V gene lookup returns CDR1 SGHAT and CDR2 FQNNGV. CDR3 sequence reads: CASSTEAGYGYTF. CDR3 nucleotides: TGTGCCAGCAGCACCGAAGCCGGGTATGGCTACACCTTC.

Written as DNA, the CDR3 is TGTGCCAGCGGCTTAGGGACAGGGGATACAGATACGCAGTATTTT. Encoded protein: CASGLGTGDTDTQYF. The chain links TRBV6-4 to TRBJ2-3, with 10 nucleotides matching TRBD1. The CDR3 length is 15 residues. V was clipped by 8 bases and J by 3 bases; unmatched bases: 8. Looked up from germline, CDR1 is MRHNA and CDR2 is SNTAGT.

The gene calls are TRBV4-3 and TRBJ1-2; D is ambiguous. The CDR3 contains 14 residues. V was cut by 0 bases and J by 4 bases, with 9 bases left in between. In germline, CDR1 is LGHNA, CDR2 YSLEER. For the CDR3, the DNA is TGCGCCAGCAGCCAAGATACCGAGATCTATGGCTACACCTTC. Its translation is CASSQDTEIYGYTF.

The chain employs TRBV30 and TRBJ1-3; 7 nucleotides match TRBD1. V shed 2 bases and J 3 bases; nucleotides not matched to a gene: 7. The CDR3 spans 15 residues. Germline CDR1 GTSNPN, CDR2 SVGIG (reference sequence). The CDR3 loop is CAWSRDSGSGNTIYF. The DNA of the CDR3 is TGTGCCTGGAGTCGGGACAGTGGGAGTGGAAACACCATATATTTT.

J is TRBJ2-1 and V is TRBV11-2, with D perhaps TRBD2 (7 bases). Germline assignment: CDR1 SGHAT and CDR2 FQNNGV. This CDR3 is 14 amino acids long. V gave up 7 bases and J gave up 4 bases, with 14 bases separating them. CDR3 bases: TGTGCCAGCAAATTAGGGGGGGCTTACAATGAGCAGTTCTTC. It is translated as CASKLGGAYNEQFF.

The CDR3 reads CASSGLAGEPTDTQYF. In nucleotides, the CDR3 is TGTGCCAGCAGTGGGCTAGCGGGGGAGCCCACAGATACGCAGTATTTT. The V call is TRBV6-1, the J call TRBJ2-3; the match to TRBD2 covers 10 bases. The V gene end was trimmed by 4 bases and the J gene end by 2 bases; junction bases not matched to a gene: 6. The CDR3 has 16 residues. Germline loops: CDR1 MNHNS, CDR2 SASEGT.

The V call is TRBV7-9, the J call TRBJ1-1; 9 nucleotides match TRBD1. Per germline, CDR1 SEHNR and CDR2 FQNEAQ (reference sequence). V shed 5 bases and J 3 bases; nucleotides not matched to a gene: 4. The length of the CDR3 is 14 residues. CDR3 residues: CASSQGQGYTEAFF. CDR3 sequence (DNA): TGTGCCAGCAGCCAGGGACAGGGATACACTGAAGCTTTCTTT. Filled out from reference TRBV7-9 and TRBJ1-1, the complete variable domain reads DTGVSQNPRHKITKRGQNVTFRCDPISEHNRLYWYRQTLGQGPEFLTYFQNEAQLEKSRLLSDRFSAERPKGSFSTLEIQRTEQGDSAMYLCASSQGQGYTEAFFGQGTRLTVV.

V and J are TRBV6-5 and TRBJ2-3; TRBD2 matches 7 bases. The V gene end was trimmed by 5 bases and the J gene end by 2 bases; junction bases not matched to a gene: 7. The germline V gene encodes CDR1 MNHEY and CDR2 SVGAGI. There are 15 residues in the CDR3. CDR3 amino acids: CASSTLAGYTDTQYF. For the CDR3, the DNA is TGTGCCAGCAGTACCTTAGCGGGCTACACAGATACGCAGTATTTT.

The chain uses TRBV4-1 and TRBJ2-7, with D perhaps matching TRBD2 (6 bases). Germline loops: CDR1 MGHRA, CDR2 YSYEKL. The CDR3 contains 16 residues. Deletions cut 0 bases from V and 4 bases from J, with 16 bases between. The CDR3 region is CASSQEASEGWYEQYF. For the CDR3, the DNA is TGCGCCAGCAGCCAAGAGGCTAGCGAGGGATGGTACGAGCAGTACTTC.

The CDR3 nucleotides read TGTGCCAGCAGTATGAGCTCCTACAATGAGCAGTTCTTC. This encodes CASSMSSYNEQFF. The chain couples TRBV6-5 to TRBJ2-1; no reliable D call. The CDR3 sequence is 13 residues long. CDR1 MNHEY and CDR2 SVGAGI come from the germline V gene. The V gene lost 5 bases and the J gene lost 0 bases, with 5 bases spanning the gap.

Points on this clone: Other DNA sequences in the same sample also yield this CDR3. The chain has TRBV4-1 and TRBJ2-3, with D maybe TRBD2 (7 bases). Germline-derived CDR1 and CDR2 are MGHRA and YSYEKL. This CDR3 has 18 amino acids. Trimming removed 5 bases at V and 1 base at J, with 22 bases between. The CDR3 DNA is TGCGCCAGCAGCGGGCAGGGAGTAGGGGGGGGCGGCACAGATACGCAGTATTTT. It translates to CASSGQGVGGGGTDTQYF.

This sequence joins TRBV7-1 and TRBJ2-5; TRBD1 matches at 8 bases. TRBV7-1 counts as an open reading frame of uncertain function. J lost 1 base, V lost 4 bases, and 5 bases had no gene match. This CDR3 is built from 15 residues. DNA for the CDR3: TGTGCCAGCAGCTTTCCGACAGGGGCCCAAGAGACCCAGTACTTC. This translates into CASSFPTGAQETQYF.

In this sample, this clone turned up a few times. This chain links TRBV7-2 with TRBJ2-3; 9 bases map to TRBD2. V shed 5 bases, J shed 3 bases, and the junction held 9 bases outside the gene matches. The CDR3 runs to 16 residues. CDR1 is SGHTA, CDR2 FQGNSA, per germline. The CDR3 region has the DNA TGTGCCAGCAGCCCAGGTGGCGGGGGGGCAACAGATACGCAGTATTTT. Its protein product is CASSPGGGGATDTQYF.

J is TRBJ2-7 and V is TRBV5-4; 11 bases are shared with TRBD2. Germline V gives CDR1 SGHNT, CDR2 YYREEE (reference sequence). There are 16 residues in the CDR3. V was pared by 4 bases and J by 2 bases, with 8 bases of the junction left unmatched. CDR3 DNA: TGTGCCAGCAGCGAAAAGACTAGCGGGGTCGCCTACGAGCAGTACTTC. Protein sequence: CASSEKTSGVAYEQYF.

The V call is TRBV7-4, the J call TRBJ1-6, with D perhaps matching TRBD1 (5 bases). CDR1 is SGHVT, CDR2 SQSDAQ, per germline. Trimming removed 2 bases at V and 6 bases at J, with 8 bases between. This CDR3 has 14 residues. The CDR3, as DNA: TGTGCCAGCAGCTTACAGGGAGGTAATTCACCCCTCCACTTT. It codes for CASSLQGGNSPLHF.

The chain has TRBV11-3 and TRBJ1-1; 7 bases line up with TRBD1. The V segment lost 1 base and the J segment 4 bases; nucleotides outside the gene matches: 6. This CDR3 has 15 amino acids. CDR1 and CDR2 (germline): SGHNT, YENEEA. The CDR3 DNA is TGTGCCAGCAGCTTAGGACAGGGCGGTGGCACTGAAGCTTTCTTT. It encodes CASSLGQGGGTEAFF.

The chain joins TRBV4-3 to TRBJ2-6; D not resolved. V dropped 0 bases and J dropped 4 bases, with 10 bases sitting between them. This CDR3 is 16 amino acids long. Germline lookup yields CDR1 LGHNA and CDR2 YSLEER. The CDR3 nucleotides are TGCGCCAGCAGCCAAGATAGAGGTGGCGGGGCCAACGTCCTGACTTTC. It translates to CASSQDRGGGANVLTF.

This chain uses TRBV9 with TRBJ2-3; D might be TRBD1 or TRBD2, each matching 5 bases. The CDR3 sequence is 15 residues long. The germline V and J ends were trimmed by 4 bases and 3 bases, with 15 bases remaining between them. CDR1 and CDR2 from the germline V gene are SGDLS and YYNGEE. CDR3 sequence reads: CASSIRGLGTDTQYF. DNA of the CDR3: TGTGCCAGCAGCATACGGGGCCTGGGGACAGATACGCAGTATTTT.

By sample share, this clone is medium-sized (0.01 to 0.1%). This sample includes further DNA sequences coding for the same CDR3. V is TRBV4-3 and J is TRBJ1-4; D not resolved. CDR1 and CDR2 from the germline V gene are LGHNA and YSLEER. The CDR3 consists of 16 residues. The V gene lost 0 bases and the J gene lost 2 bases, with 10 bases spanning the gap. The DNA for the CDR3 is TGCGCCAGCAGCCAAGAAACGGGGTTCACTAATGAAAAACTGTTTTTT. Translation gives CASSQETGFTNEKLFF.

The V call is TRBV7-9, the J call TRBJ1-2; no definite D call. This CDR3 contains 14 residues. Germline assignment: CDR1 SEHNR and CDR2 FQNEAQ (reference sequence). Trimming pared 1 base from V and 4 bases from J, leaving 10 bases between. The CDR3 DNA is TGTGCCAGCAGCTTAGATACAGACCCCTATGGCTACACCTTC. Residues: CASSLDTDPYGYTF.

Comments on this clone: Other DNA sequences from this sample encode an identical CDR3 as well. J is TRBJ2-7 and V is TRBV7-6, with TRBD1 as a possible D gene (5 bases). This CDR3 has 14 amino acids. The germline V gene encodes CDR1 SGHVS and CDR2 FNYEAQ. Trimming shortened V by 2 bases and J by 3 bases, and 11 bases separated the two germline ends. DNA of the CDR3: TGTGCCAGCAGCTTAAGGGGCGCAGACTACGAGCAGTACTTC. The encoded protein is CASSLRGADYEQYF.

J is TRBJ2-3 and V is TRBV9; TRBD1 is a possible D gene (6 bases). There are 15 residues in the CDR3. Germline V gene data show CDR1 as SGDLS and CDR2 as YYNGEE. Trimming shortened V by 2 bases and J by 0 bases, and 10 bases separated the two germline ends. The CDR3 loop reads CASSVRDTSTDTQYF. The DNA of the CDR3 is TGTGCCAGCAGCGTCCGGGACACTAGCACAGATACGCAGTATTTT.

This chain connects TRBV6-1 to TRBJ2-3, with 13 positions matching TRBD2. This CDR3 contains 15 residues. J gave up 4 bases and V 6 bases, and 4 bases lay outside the gene matches. Germline CDR1 MNHNS, CDR2 SASEGT. For the CDR3, the DNA is TGTGCCAGCAGCCTCACTAGCGGGGGGGCAGATACGCAGTATTTT. This encodes CASSLTSGGADTQYF.